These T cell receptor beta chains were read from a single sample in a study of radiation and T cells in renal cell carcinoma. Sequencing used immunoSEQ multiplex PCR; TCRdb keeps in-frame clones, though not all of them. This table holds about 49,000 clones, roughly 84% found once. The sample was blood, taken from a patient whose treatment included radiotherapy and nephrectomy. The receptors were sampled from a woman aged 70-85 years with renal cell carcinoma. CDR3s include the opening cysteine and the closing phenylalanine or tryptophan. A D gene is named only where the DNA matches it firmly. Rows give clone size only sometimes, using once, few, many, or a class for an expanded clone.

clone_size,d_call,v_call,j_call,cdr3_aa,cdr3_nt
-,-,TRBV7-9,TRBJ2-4,CASSLDGQGQNIQYF,TGTGCCAGCAGCTTAGACGGGCAGGGGCAAAACATTCAGTACTTC
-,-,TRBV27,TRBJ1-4,CASTSLGGGSNEKLFF,TGTGCCAGCACCTCCCTAGGGGGGGGCAGTAATGAAAAACTGTTTTTT
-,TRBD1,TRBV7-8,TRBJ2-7,CASSLGSGTGRIGQYF,TGTGCCAGCAGCTTAGGCTCCGGGACAGGGAGGATCGGGCAGTACTTC
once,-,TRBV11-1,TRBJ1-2,CASSLTKTDNYGYTF,TGTGCCAGCAGCTTAACCAAGACAGACAACTATGGCTACACCTTC
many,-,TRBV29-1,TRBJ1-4,CSVGPIGSAGEKLFF,TGCAGCGTTGGCCCCATTGGGTCAGCGGGCGAAAAACTGTTTTTT
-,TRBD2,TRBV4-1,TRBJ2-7,CASSQGLAGRTYEQYF,TGCGCCAGCAGCCAAGGTTTAGCGGGAAGGACCTACGAGCAGTACTTC
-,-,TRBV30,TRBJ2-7,CAWSVSEEQYF,TGTGCCTGGAGTGTCAGTGAGGAGCAGTACTTC
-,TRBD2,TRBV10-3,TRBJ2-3,CAITQGLAAPDTQYF,TGTGCCATCACCCAGGGACTAGCGGCTCCAGATACGCAGTATTTT
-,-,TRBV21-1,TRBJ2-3,CTSSKSDTQYF,TGTACCAGCAGCAAATCAGATACGCAGTATTTT
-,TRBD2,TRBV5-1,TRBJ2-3,CASSFGTSGTDTQYF,TGCGCCAGCAGTTTTGGGACTAGCGGCACAGATACGCAGTATTTT
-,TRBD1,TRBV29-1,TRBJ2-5,CSVGQGQETQYF,TGCAGCGTCGGACAGGGGCAAGAGACCCAGTACTTC
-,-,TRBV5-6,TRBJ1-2,CASSLVRGSYGGYTF,TGTGCCAGCAGCTTGGTTCGCGGATCTTATGGAGGCTACACCTTC
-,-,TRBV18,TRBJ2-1,CASSPPLRGKQFF,TGTGCCAGCTCACCTCCTCTGCGGGGTAAGCAGTTCTTC
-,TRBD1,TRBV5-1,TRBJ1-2,CASSLTGDLYGYTF,TGCGCCAGCAGCTTAACAGGGGACCTCTATGGCTACACCTTC
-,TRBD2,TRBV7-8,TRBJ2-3,CASSLRLAATDTQYF,TGTGCCAGCAGCCTAAGACTAGCGGCCACAGATACGCAGTATTTT
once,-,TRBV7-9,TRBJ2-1,CASTPGLINEQFF,TGTGCCAGCACTCCGGGCCTAATCAATGAGCAGTTCTTC
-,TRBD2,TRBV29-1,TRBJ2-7,CSVALAGPSEQYF,TGCAGCGTGGCCCTAGCGGGGCCTAGCGAGCAGTACTTC
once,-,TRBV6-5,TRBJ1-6,CASSPAGNNSPLHF,TGTGCCAGCAGCCCCGCGGGGAATAATTCACCCCTCCACTTT
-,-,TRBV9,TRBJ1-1,CASSVRSDWPFF,TGTGCCAGCAGCGTAAGATCTGACTGGCCTTTCTTT
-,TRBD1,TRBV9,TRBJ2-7,CASSVAGQGAYYEQYF,TGTGCCAGCAGCGTAGCGGGACAGGGGGCTTACTACGAGCAGTACTTC
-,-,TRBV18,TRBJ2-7,CASSPGGQYYEQYF,TGTGCCAGCTCACCAGGAGGACAGTATTACGAGCAGTACTTC
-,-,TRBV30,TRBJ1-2,CAWSLPGQGGYTF,TGTGCCTGGAGCCTCCCGGGCCAGGGGGGCTACACCTTC
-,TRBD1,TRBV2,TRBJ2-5,CASSLRTGKETQYF,TGTGCCAGCAGTTTAAGGACAGGGAAAGAGACCCAGTACTTC
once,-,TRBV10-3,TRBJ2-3,CAISESSADTQYF,TGTGCCATCAGTGAGTCGTCGGCTGATACGCAGTATTTT
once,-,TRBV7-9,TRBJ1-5,CASSLDREQPQHF,TGTGCCAGCAGCTTAGATCGGGAACAGCCCCAGCATTTT
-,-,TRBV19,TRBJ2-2,CASSIQGRGGELFF,TGTGCCAGTAGTATTCAGGGGCGCGGCGGGGAGCTGTTTTTT
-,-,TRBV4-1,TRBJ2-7,CASSQMGESYEQYF,TGCGCCAGCAGCCAAATGGGGGAGTCCTACGAGCAGTACTTC
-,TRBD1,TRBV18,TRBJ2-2,CASSPPSQGFTGELFF,TGTGCCAGCTCACCACCATCACAGGGGTTTACCGGGGAGCTGTTTTTT
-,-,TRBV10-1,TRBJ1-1,CASSDEIQGAEAFF,TGCGCCAGCAGTGACGAAATCCAGGGTGCTGAAGCTTTCTTT
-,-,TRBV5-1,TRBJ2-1,CASSLRPDNEQFF,TGCGCCAGCAGCTTGAGGCCAGACAATGAGCAGTTCTTC
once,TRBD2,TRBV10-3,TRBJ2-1,CAIRASGGQNNEQFF,TGTGCCATCAGGGCTAGCGGGGGTCAGAACAATGAGCAGTTCTTC
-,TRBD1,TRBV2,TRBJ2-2,CASRRGLTGELFF,TGTGCCAGCAGGAGGGGGCTCACCGGGGAGCTGTTTTTT
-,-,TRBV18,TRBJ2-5,CATLQGVGETQYF,TGTGCCACACTCCAGGGAGTTGGAGAGACCCAGTACTTC
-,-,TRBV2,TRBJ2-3,CASSEEALSTDTQYF,TGTGCCAGCAGTGAAGAGGCCCTGAGCACAGATACGCAGTATTTT
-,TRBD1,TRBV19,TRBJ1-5,CASSITDRGDQPQHF,TGTGCCAGTAGTATCACGGACAGGGGGGATCAGCCCCAGCATTTT
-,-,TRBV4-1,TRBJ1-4,CASSRLGTNEKLFF,TGCGCCAGTTCCCGGTTGGGCACGAATGAAAAACTGTTTTTT
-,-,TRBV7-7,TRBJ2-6,CASSQGAGANVLTF,TGTGCCAGCAGTCAAGGGGCTGGGGCCAACGTCCTGACTTTC
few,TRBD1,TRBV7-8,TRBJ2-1,CASSLDRNGNEQFF,TGTGCCAGCAGCTTGGACAGGAACGGGAATGAGCAGTTCTTC
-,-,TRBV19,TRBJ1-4,CASLNAGAANEKLFF,TGTGCCAGTCTTAACGCGGGGGCAGCTAATGAAAAACTGTTTTTT
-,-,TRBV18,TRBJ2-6,CASSPIISDRSGANVLTF,TGTGCCAGCTCACCAATAATTTCGGACAGATCTGGGGCCAACGTCCTGACTTTC